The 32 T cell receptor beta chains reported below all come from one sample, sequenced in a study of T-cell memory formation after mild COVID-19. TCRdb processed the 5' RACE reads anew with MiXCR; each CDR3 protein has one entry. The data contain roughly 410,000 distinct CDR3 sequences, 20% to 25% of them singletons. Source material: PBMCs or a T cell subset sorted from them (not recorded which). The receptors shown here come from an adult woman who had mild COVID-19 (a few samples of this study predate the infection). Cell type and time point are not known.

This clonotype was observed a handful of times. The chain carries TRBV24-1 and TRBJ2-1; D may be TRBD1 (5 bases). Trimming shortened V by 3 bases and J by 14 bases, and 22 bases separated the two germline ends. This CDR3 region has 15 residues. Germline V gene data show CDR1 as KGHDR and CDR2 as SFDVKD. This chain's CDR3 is CATSDVSRVPLGKFF. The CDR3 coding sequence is TGTGCCACCAGTGATGTAAGCAGGGTCCCCTTAGGCAAGTTCTTC.

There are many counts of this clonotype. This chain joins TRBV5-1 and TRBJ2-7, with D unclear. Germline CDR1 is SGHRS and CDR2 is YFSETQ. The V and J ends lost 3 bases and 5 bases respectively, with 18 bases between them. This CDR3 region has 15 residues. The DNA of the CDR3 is TGCGCCAGCAGCTCGTGGCCCAGCCCCGGTGACGAGCAGTACTTC. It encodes CASSSWPSPGDEQYF. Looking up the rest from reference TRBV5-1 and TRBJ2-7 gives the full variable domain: KAGVTQTPRYLIKTRGQQVTLSCSPISGHRSVSWYQQTPGQGLQFLFEYFSETQRNKGNFPGRFSGRQFSNSRSEMNVSTLELGDSALYLCASSSWPSPGDEQYFGPGTRLTVT.

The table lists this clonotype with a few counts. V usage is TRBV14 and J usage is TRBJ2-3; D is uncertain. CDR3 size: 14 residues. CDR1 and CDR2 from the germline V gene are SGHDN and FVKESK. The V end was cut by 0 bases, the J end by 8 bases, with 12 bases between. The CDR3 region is CASSQDDPRSTQYF. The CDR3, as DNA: TGTGCCAGCAGCCAAGATGACCCCCGTAGTACGCAGTATTTT.

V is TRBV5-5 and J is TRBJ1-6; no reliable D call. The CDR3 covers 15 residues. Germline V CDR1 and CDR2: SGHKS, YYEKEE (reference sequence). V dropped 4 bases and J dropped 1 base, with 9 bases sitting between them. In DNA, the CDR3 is TGTGCCAGCAGCAGGGATTTGTCCTATAATTCACCCCTCCACTTT. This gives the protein CASSRDLSYNSPLHF.

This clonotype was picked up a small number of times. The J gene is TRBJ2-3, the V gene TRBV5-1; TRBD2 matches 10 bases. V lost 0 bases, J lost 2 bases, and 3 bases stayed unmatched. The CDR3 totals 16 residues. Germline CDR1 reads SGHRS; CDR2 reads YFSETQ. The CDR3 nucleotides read TGCGCCAGCAGCTTGGTAGCGGGGGGTACCACAGATACGCAGTATTTT. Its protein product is CASSLVAGGTTDTQYF.

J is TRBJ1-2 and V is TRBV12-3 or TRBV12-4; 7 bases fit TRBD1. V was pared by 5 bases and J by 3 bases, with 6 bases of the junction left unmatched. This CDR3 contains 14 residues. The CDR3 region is CASSPHRGDYGYTF. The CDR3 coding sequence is TGTGCCAGCAGTCCCCACAGGGGTGACTATGGCTACACCTTC.

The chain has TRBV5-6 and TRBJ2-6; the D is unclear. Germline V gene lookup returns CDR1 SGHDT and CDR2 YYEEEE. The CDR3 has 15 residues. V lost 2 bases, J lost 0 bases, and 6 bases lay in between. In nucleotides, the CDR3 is TGTGCCAGCAGCTTTCTGTACTCTGGGGCCAACGTCCTGACTTTC. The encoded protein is CASSFLYSGANVLTF.

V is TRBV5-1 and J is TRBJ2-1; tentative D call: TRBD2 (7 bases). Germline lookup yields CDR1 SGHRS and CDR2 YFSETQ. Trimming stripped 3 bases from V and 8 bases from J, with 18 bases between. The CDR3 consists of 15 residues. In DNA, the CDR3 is TGCGCCAGCAGCTCGAAGGGGGGGACTTTGCATGAGCAGTTCTTC. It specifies CASSSKGGTLHEQFF.

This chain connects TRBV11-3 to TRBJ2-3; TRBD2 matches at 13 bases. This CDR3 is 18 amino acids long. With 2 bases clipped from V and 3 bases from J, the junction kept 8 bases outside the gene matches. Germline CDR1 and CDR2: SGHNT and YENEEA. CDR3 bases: TGTGCCAGCAGCTTACGGGGACTAGCGGGAATTCGTACAGATACGCAGTATTTT. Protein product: CASSLRGLAGIRTDTQYF.

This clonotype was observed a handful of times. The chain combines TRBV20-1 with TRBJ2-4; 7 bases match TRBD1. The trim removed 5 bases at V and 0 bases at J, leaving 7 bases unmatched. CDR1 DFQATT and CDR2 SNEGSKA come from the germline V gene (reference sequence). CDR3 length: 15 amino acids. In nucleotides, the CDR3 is TGCAGTGCTCTAGACAGGGCGCTAGCCAAAAACATTCAGTACTTC. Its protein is CSALDRALAKNIQYF.

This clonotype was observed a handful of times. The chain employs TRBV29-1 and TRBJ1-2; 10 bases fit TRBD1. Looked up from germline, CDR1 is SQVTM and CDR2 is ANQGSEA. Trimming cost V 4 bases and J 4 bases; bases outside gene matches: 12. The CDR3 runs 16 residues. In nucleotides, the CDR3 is TGCAGCGTTGTCCGTTGGGGGGACAGGGGCCTCTATGGCTACACCTTC. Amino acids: CSVVRWGDRGLYGYTF.

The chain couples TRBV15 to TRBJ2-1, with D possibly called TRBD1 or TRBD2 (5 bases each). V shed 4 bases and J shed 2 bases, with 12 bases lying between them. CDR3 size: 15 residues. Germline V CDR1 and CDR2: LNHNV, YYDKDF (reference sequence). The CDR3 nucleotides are TGTGCCACCAGCACCTGGGACGGAGCCTACAATGAGCAGTTCTTC. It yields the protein CATSTWDGAYNEQFF.

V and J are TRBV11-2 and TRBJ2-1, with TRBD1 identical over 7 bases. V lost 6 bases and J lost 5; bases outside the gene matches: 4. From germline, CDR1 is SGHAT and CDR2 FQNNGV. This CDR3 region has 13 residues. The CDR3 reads CASRRTGDNEQFF. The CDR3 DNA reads TGTGCCAGCAGACGGACAGGAGACAATGAGCAGTTCTTC.

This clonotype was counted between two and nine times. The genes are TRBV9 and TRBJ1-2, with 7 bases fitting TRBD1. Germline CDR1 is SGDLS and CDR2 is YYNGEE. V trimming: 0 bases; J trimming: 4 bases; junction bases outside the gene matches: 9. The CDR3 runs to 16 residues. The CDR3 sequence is CASSVGLGGRGYGYTF. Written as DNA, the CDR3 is TGTGCCAGCAGCGTAGGATTAGGGGGCCGGGGCTATGGCTACACCTTC.

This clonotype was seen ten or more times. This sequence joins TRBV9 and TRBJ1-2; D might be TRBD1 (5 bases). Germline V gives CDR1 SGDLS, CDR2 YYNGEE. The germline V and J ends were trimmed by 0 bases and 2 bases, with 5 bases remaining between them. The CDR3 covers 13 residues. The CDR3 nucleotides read TGTGCCAGCAGCGTAGGGACAAACTATGGCTACACCTTC. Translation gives CASSVGTNYGYTF.

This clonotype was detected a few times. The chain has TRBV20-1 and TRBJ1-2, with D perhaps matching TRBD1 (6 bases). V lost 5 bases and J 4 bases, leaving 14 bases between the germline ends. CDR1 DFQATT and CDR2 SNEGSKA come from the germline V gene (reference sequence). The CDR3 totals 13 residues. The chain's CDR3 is CSALRTQGYGYTF. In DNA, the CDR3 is TGCAGTGCTCTTAGGACACAGGGCTATGGCTACACCTTC.

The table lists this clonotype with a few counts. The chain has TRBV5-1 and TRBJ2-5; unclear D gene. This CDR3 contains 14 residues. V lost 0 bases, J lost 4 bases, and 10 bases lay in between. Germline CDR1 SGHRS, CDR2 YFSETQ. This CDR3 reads CASSLVAPSETQYF. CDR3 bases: TGCGCCAGCAGCTTGGTAGCCCCCTCAGAGACCCAGTACTTC.

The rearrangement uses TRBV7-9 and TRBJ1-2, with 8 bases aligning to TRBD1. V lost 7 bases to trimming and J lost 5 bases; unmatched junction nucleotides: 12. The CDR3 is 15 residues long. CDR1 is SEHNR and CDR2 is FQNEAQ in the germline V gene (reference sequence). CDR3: CASTEGGDRLYGYTF. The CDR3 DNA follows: TGTGCCAGCACCGAAGGGGGGGACAGGCTGTATGGCTACACCTTC.

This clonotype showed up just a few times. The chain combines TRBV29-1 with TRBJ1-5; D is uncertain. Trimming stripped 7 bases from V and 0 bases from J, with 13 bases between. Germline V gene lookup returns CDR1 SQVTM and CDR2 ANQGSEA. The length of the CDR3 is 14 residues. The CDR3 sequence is CSARVANSNQPQHF. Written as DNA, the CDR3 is TGCAGCGCCCGGGTCGCCAATAGCAATCAGCCCCAGCATTTT.

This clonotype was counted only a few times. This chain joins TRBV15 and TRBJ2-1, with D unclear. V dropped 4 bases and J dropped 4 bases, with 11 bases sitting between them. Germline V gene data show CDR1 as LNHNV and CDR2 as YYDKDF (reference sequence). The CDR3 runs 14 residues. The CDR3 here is CATSKGGEYNEQFF. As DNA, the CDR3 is TGTGCCACCAGCAAGGGCGGAGAATACAATGAGCAGTTCTTC.

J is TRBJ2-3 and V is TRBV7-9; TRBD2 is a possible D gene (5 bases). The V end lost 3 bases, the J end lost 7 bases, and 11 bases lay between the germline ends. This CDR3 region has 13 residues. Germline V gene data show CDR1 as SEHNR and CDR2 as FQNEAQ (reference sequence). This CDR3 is CASSLPSPNTQYF. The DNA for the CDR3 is TGTGCCAGCAGCTTGCCTAGCCCCAATACGCAGTATTTT.

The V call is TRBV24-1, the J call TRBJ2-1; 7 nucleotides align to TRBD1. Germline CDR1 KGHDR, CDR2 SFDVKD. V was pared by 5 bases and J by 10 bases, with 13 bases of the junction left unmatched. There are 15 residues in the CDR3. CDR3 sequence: CATSVEGDSQTEQFF. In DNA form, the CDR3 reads TGTGCCACCAGTGTGGAAGGGGACAGCCAGACAGAGCAGTTCTTC.

The CDR3 region has the DNA TGTGCCAGCAGCCAGTTACGGCTAGCGGGGTACAATGAGCAGTTCTTC. It translates to CASSQLRLAGYNEQFF. This chain links TRBV7-6 with TRBJ2-1; TRBD2 agrees at 9 bases. With 5 bases clipped from V and 4 bases from J, the junction kept 9 bases outside the gene matches. CDR3 length: 16 residues. Germline V gene data show CDR1 as SGHVS and CDR2 as FNYEAQ.

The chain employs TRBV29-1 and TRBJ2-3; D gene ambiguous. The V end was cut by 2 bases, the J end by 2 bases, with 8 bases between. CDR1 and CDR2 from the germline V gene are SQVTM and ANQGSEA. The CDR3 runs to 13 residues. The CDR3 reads CSVESANTDTQYF. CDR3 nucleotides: TGCAGCGTTGAAAGTGCCAACACAGATACGCAGTATTTT.

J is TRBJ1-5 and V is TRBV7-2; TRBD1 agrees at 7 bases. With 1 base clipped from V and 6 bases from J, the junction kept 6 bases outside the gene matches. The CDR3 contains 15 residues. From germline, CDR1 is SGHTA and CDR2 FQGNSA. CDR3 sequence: CASSLVSGGIQPQHF. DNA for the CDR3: TGTGCCAGCAGCTTAGTCTCAGGGGGTATTCAGCCCCAGCATTTT. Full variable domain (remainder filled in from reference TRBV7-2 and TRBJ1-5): GAGVSQSPSNKVTEKGKDVELRCDPISGHTALYWYRQSLGQGLEFLIYFQGNSAPDKSGLPSDRFSAERTGGSVSTLTIQRTQQEDSAVYLCASSLVSGGIQPQHFGDGTRLSIL.

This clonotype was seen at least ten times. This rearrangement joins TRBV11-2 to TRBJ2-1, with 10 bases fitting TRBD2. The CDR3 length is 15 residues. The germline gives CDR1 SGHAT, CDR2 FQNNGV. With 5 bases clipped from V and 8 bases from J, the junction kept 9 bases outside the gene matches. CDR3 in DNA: TGTGCCAGCAGCCCGGGCAGCGGGAGGGTCTATGAGCAGTTCTTC. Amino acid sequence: CASSPGSGRVYEQFF. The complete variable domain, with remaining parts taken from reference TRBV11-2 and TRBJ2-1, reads EAGVAQSPRYKIIEKRQSVAFWCNPISGHATLYWYQQILGQGPKLLIQFQNNGVVDDSQLPKDRFSAERLKGVDSTLKIQPAKLEDSAVYLCASSPGSGRVYEQFFGPGTRLTVL.

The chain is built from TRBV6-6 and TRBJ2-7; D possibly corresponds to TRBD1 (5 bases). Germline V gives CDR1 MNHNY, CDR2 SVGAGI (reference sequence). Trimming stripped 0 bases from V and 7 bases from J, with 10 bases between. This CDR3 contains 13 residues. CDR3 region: CASSYSGVREQYF. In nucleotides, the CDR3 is TGTGCCAGCAGTTACTCAGGGGTACGGGAGCAGTACTTC.

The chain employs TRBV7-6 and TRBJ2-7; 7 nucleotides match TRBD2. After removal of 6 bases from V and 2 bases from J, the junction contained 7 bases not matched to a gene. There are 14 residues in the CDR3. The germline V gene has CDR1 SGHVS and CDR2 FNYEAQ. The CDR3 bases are TGTGCCAGCAGTTGGGGAGGGCTCGCCTACGAGCAGTACTTC. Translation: CASSWGGLAYEQYF.

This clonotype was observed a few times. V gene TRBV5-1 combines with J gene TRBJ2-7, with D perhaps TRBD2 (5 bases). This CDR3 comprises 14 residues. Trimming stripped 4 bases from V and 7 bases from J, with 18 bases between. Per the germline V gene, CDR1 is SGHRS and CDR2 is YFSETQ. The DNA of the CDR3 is TGCGCCAGCAGCGTGACCGGGATGCGGGTGGAGCAGTACTTC. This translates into CASSVTGMRVEQYF. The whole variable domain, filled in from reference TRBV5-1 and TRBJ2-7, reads KAGVTQTPRYLIKTRGQQVTLSCSPISGHRSVSWYQQTPGQGLQFLFEYFSETQRNKGNFPGRFSGRQFSNSRSEMNVSTLELGDSALYLCASSVTGMRVEQYFGPGTRLTVT.

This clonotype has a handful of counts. CDR3 coding DNA: TGTGCCAGCAGCCTCCCTTGGCCTAACTATGGCTACACCTTC. The encoded protein is CASSLPWPNYGYTF. The chain employs TRBV12-3 or TRBV12-4 and TRBJ1-2; D call uncertain. This CDR3 region has 14 residues. V was trimmed by 6 bases and J by 0 bases, leaving 11 bases between them.

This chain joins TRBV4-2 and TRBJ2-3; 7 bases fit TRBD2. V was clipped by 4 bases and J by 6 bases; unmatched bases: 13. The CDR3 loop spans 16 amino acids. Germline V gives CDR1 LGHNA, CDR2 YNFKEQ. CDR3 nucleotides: TGTGCCAGCAGCCCCCGTGAGGGAGGGAGGGAGGATACGCAGTATTTT. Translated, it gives CASSPREGGREDTQYF.

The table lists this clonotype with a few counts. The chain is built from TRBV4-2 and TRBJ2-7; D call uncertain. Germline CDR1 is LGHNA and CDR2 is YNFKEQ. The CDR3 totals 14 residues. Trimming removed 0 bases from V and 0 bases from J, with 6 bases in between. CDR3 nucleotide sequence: TGTGCCAGCAGCCAAGAAGCCGACTCCTACGAGCAGTACTTC. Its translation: CASSQEADSYEQYF.